These 5 T cell receptor beta chains originate from one sample sequenced in a study of vaccination effects on CD4 cells after COVID-19. TCRdb's copy holds only in-frame clones and misses some; the assay was immunoSEQ multiplex PCR. This sample carries about 68,000 clones, 75% to 85% of them seen once, and the ten largest clones take about 12%. ViraFEST assay sequencing came after antigen-specific CD4+ T cells were expanded with viral peptide pools. Culture lasted 10 days before CD4+ T cell isolation. Testing of the vaccine recipients showed negative nucleocapsid antibodies and no prior SARS-CoV-2 infection. Their antigen targets remain unknown. The material sequenced was CD4+ T cells from PBMCs cultured with SARS-CoV-2 spike peptides, taken before COVID-19 vaccination. The receptors here all came from a human donor who received a COVID-19 vaccine.

With respect to this clone: Compared with germline, one end of the junction differs, possibly owing to a read error. V gene TRBV2 combines with J gene TRBJ2-5, with TRBD1 identical over 9 bases. The CDR3 sequence is 14 residues long. Germline values: CDR1 SNHLY, CDR2 FYNNEI. CDR3 sequence: CATSAGQGQQTQYF. DNA of the CDR3: TGTGCCACCAGTGCGGGACAGGGTCAACAGACCCAGTACTTC. Variable domain in full (rest from reference TRBV2 and TRBJ2-5): EPEVTQTPSHQVTQMGQEVILRCVPISNHLYFYWYRQILGQKVEFLVSFYNNEISEKSEIFDDQFSVERPDGSNFTLKIRSTKLEDSAMYFCATSAGQGQQTQYFGPGTRLLVL.

This chain joins TRBV5-1 and TRBJ2-3, with 8 positions matching TRBD2. The CDR3 covers 16 residues. The V segment lost 4 bases and the J segment 8 bases; nucleotides outside the gene matches: 15. Per the germline V gene, CDR1 is SGHRS and CDR2 is YFSETQ. The CDR3: CASSHAYRAREGTQYF. CDR3 DNA sequence: TGCGCCAGCAGCCACGCGTACAGGGCTCGGGAGGGTACGCAGTATTTT.

The chain recombines TRBV6-5 with TRBJ1-2, with TRBD1 matching over 9 bases. Germline V gene lookup returns CDR1 MNHEY and CDR2 SVGAGI. This CDR3 has 15 residues. The V and J ends lost 4 bases and 7 bases, in that order; junction bases with no gene match: 10. As DNA, the CDR3 is TGTGCCAGCAGTTTTTATTACAGGGGGCCTAGTGGCTACACCTTC. Translating gives CASSFYYRGPSGYTF.

The V gene is TRBV9, the J gene TRBJ2-5; no firm D call. The CDR3 extends over 14 amino acids. Germline V gives CDR1 SGDLS, CDR2 YYNGEE. V was pared by 0 bases and J by 0 bases, with 6 bases between. CDR3 in amino acids: CASSVDLYQETQYF. DNA for the CDR3: TGTGCCAGCAGCGTAGACCTGTACCAAGAGACCCAGTACTTC.

This rearrangement joins TRBV5-1 to TRBJ2-7; 10 bases fit TRBD1. Per germline, CDR1 SGHRS and CDR2 YFSETQ. Germline trimming cut 2 bases from V and 7 bases from J; bases unmatched to any gene: 9. CDR3 length: 15 residues. The CDR3 sequence is CASSFLGQGFEEQYV. In nucleotides, the CDR3 is TGCGCCAGCAGCTTTTTGGGACAGGGGTTTGAGGAGCAGTACGTC.